What follows are 8 T cell receptor beta chains derived from one specimen sequenced in a study of T cells in Graves' hyperthyroidism and ophthalmopathy. The CDR3 regions of TCR beta were amplified from RNA transcripts. Initially, a first-round RT-PCR of the TCR CDR3 employed the HTBI primer set. TCRdb reprocessed the multiplex PCR reads with MiXCR, giving one entry per CDR3 protein. The sample has more than 500,000 distinct CDR3 sequences, 14% seen once. The sample taken for sequencing was blood. The receptors originated from a middle-aged woman with Graves' hyperthyroidism.

The chain links TRBV19 to TRBJ2-1, with TRBD1 as a possible D gene (6 bases). The CDR3 loop spans 15 amino acids. V lost 4 bases to trimming and J lost 6 bases, with 16 bases between them. Germline lookup yields CDR1 LNHDA and CDR2 SQIVND (reference sequence). The DNA of the CDR3 is TGTGCCAGTAGTAGTGGGGGCGCTAGAGTCAATGAGCAGTTCTTC. Translated: CASSSGGARVNEQFF.

This clonotype was observed at least ten times. The chain links TRBV5-1 to TRBJ2-3, with D maybe TRBD1 (5 bases). The germline V gene has CDR1 SGHRS and CDR2 YFSETQ. The CDR3 totals 16 residues. V was shortened by 1 base and J by 2 bases, with 14 bases between the two germline ends. The chain's CDR3 is CASSLIGGQATDTQYF. CDR3 DNA: TGCGCCAGCAGCTTGATCGGCGGACAAGCCACAGATACGCAGTATTTT.

This clonotype has a handful of counts. The CDR3 DNA follows: TGTGCCAGCAGCCATGGACCCGGGGGTAGATACGAGCAGTACTTC. It codes for CASSHGPGGRYEQYF. The chain has TRBV5-6 and TRBJ2-7; D might be TRBD2 (6 bases). Germline V gives CDR1 SGHDT, CDR2 YYEEEE. The CDR3 runs to 15 residues. V lost 4 bases and J 4 bases, leaving 18 bases between the germline ends.

This clonotype was counted ten times or more. The gene calls are TRBV20-1 and TRBJ2-7; 10 bases are shared with TRBD2. The CDR3 extends over 18 amino acids. Germline values: CDR1 DFQATT, CDR2 SNEGSKA (reference sequence). J gave up 1 base and V 0 bases, and 12 bases lay outside the gene matches. This CDR3 reads CSARDWGLAGASSYEQYF. The CDR3, as DNA: TGCAGTGCTAGAGACTGGGGTCTAGCGGGAGCATCTTCCTACGAGCAGTACTTC.

The chain combines TRBV5-1 with TRBJ2-2, with no clear D. The germline CDR1 and CDR2 sequences are SGHRS and YFSETQ. Trimming took off 4 bases at V and 2 bases at J, with 12 bases between the two ends. The CDR3 is made up of 15 amino acids. The CDR3 reads CASSESRTNTGELFF. CDR3 nucleotides: TGCGCCAGCAGCGAGTCCAGAACCAACACCGGGGAGCTGTTTTTT.

This clonotype was seen repeatedly, ten times or more. The chain combines TRBV28 with TRBJ1-2; unclear D gene. The CDR3 has 14 residues. The germline V and J ends were trimmed by 3 bases and 0 bases, with 8 bases remaining between them. In germline, CDR1 is MDHEN, CDR2 SYDVKM. The CDR3: CASSFEGANYGYTF. CDR3 in DNA: TGTGCCAGCAGTTTTGAGGGTGCTAACTATGGCTACACCTTC.

This clonotype was detected ten times or more. The V gene is TRBV2, the J gene TRBJ2-4, with no clear D. The CDR3 has 14 amino acids. The germline gives CDR1 SNHLY, CDR2 FYNNEI. V dropped 6 bases and J dropped 4 bases, with 13 bases sitting between them. CDR3 in DNA: TGTGCCAGCAGCCCGGCGGAACCTAAAAACATTCAGTACTTC. It specifies CASSPAEPKNIQYF. The whole variable domain, filled in from reference TRBV2 and TRBJ2-4, reads EPEVTQTPSHQVTQMGQEVILRCVPISNHLYFYWYRQILGQKVEFLVSFYNNEISEKSEIFDDQFSVERPDGSNFTLKIRSTKLEDSAMYFCASSPAEPKNIQYFGAGTRLSVL.

This clonotype was counted many times. The J gene is TRBJ2-7, the V gene TRBV28; 9 nucleotides align to TRBD1. The CDR3 has 14 residues. V was clipped by 6 bases and J by 3 bases; unmatched bases: 6. Germline V gene lookup returns CDR1 MDHEN and CDR2 SYDVKM. In DNA form, the CDR3 reads TGTGCCAGCAGCTTGGACAGGGGATACTACGAGCAGTACTTC. The encoded protein is CASSLDRGYYEQYF.